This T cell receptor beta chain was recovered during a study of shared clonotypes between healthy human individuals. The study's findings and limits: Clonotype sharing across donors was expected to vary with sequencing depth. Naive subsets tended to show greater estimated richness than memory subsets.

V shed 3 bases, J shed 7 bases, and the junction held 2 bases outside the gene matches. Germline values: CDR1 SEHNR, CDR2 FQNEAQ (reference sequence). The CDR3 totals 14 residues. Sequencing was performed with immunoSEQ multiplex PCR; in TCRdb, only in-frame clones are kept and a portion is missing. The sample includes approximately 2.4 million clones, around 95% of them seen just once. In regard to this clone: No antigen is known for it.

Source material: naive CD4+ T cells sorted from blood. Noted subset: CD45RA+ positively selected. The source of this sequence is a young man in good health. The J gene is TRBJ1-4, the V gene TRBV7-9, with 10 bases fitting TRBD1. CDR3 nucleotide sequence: TGTGCCAGCAGCTTCGGACAGGGGGTTGAAAAACTGTTTTTT. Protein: CASSFGQGVEKLFF.